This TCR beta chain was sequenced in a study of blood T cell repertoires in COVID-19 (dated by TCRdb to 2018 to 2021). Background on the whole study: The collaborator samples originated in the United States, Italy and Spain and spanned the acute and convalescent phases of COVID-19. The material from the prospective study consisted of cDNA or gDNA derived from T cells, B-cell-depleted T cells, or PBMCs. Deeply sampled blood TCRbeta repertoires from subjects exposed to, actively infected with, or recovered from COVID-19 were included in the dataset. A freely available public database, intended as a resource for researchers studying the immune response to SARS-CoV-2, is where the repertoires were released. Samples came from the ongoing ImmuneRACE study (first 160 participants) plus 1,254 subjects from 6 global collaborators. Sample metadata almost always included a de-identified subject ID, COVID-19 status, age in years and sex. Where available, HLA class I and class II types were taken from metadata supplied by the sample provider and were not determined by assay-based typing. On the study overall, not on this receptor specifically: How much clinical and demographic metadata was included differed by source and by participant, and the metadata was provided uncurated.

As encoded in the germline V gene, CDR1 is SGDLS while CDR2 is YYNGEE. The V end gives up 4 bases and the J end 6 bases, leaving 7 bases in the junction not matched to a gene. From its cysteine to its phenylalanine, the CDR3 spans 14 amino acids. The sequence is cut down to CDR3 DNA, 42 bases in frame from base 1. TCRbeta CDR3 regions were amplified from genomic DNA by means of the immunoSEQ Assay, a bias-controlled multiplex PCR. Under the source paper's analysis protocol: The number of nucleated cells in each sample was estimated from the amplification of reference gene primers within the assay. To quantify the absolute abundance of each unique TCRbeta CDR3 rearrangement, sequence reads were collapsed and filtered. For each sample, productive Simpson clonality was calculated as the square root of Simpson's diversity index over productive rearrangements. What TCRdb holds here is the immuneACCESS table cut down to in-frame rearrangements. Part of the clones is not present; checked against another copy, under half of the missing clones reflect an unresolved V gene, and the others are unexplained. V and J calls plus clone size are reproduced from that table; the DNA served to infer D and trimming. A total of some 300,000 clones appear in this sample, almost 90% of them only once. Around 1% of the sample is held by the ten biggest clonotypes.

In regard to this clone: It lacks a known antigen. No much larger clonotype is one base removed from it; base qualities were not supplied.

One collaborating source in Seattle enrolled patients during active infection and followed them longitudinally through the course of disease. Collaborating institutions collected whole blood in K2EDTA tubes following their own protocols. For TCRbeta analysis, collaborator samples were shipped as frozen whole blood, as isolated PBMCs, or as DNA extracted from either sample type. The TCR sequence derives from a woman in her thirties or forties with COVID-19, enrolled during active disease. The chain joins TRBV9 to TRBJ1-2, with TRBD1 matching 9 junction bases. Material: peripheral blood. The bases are TGTGCCAGCAGCTCCCGGACAGGGGCCCATGGCTACACCTTC. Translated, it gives CASSSRTGAHGYTF.